These T cell receptor beta chains were read from a single sample in a study of T cells after yellow fever vaccination. TCRdb redid the calling of the 5' RACE reads with MiXCR, one entry per CDR3 protein. The data contain about 57,000 distinct CDR3 sequences, about 7.8% of them singletons. Sequencing used CD8+ T cells sorted from PBMCs, obtained 15 days after the yellow fever booster vaccination. These receptors all stem from a man aged 25-40 years who received the YFV17D yellow fever vaccine. Both conserved end residues are part of each CDR3. A D gene is named only where the DNA matches it firmly. The listing skips clone size in some rows; elsewhere it reads once, few, many or a size class.

CDR3 protein,CDR3 DNA,CDR3 length,clone size,D gene,J gene,V gene
CASSRTLGQSNYNEQFF,TGTGCCAGCAGCCGAACCCTCGGACAGTCCAACTACAATGAGCAGTTCTTC,17,few,.,TRBJ2-1,TRBV5-6
CASRPPGTGETEAFF,TGTGCCAGCAGACCCCCCGGGACAGGGGAGACTGAAGCTTTCTTT,15,many,TRBD1,TRBJ1-1,TRBV5-4
CASSPETGNEQFF,TGTGCCAGTAGCCCGGAGACTGGCAATGAGCAGTTCTTC,13,.,.,TRBJ2-1,TRBV19
CASSYGGGTGELFF,TGTGCCAGCAGTTACGGCGGGGGTACCGGGGAGCTGTTTTTT,14,many,TRBD2,TRBJ2-2,TRBV6-2/TRBV6-3
CASSLVRTGGTDTQYF,TGTGCCAGCAGCTTAGTTAGGACAGGGGGCACAGATACGCAGTATTTT,16,many,TRBD1,TRBJ2-3,TRBV7-8
CASSPSADLYEQYF,TGTGCCAGCTCACCATCGGCCGACCTCTACGAGCAGTACTTC,14,.,.,TRBJ2-7,TRBV18
CASSSTENYGYTF,TGCGCCAGCAGCAGCACAGAGAACTATGGCTACACCTTC,13,many,.,TRBJ1-2,TRBV4-3
CASTTGQGGYEQYF,TGTGCCAGCACCACCGGACAGGGAGGCTACGAGCAGTACTTC,14,many,TRBD1,TRBJ2-7,TRBV11-2
CASSSLPTPGEQYF,TGTGCCAGCAGTTCCCTCCCTACTCCGGGGGAGCAGTACTTC,14,many,.,TRBJ2-7,TRBV27
CASSPTSGDYLYNEQFF,TGTGCCAGCAGTCCGACTAGCGGAGACTACCTCTACAATGAGCAGTTCTTC,17,many,TRBD2,TRBJ2-1,TRBV7-9
CASSPGANVLTF,TGTGCCAGCAGTCCTGGGGCCAACGTCCTGACTTTC,12,many,.,TRBJ2-6,TRBV12-3/TRBV12-4
CASSYSPSGSLYEQYF,TGTGCCAGCAGTTACTCACCTAGCGGGAGTTTATACGAGCAGTACTTC,16,many,TRBD2,TRBJ2-7,TRBV6-7
CASSGTGEGEKETQYF,TGTGCCAGCAGCGGGACAGGGGAAGGGGAAAAAGAGACCCAGTACTTC,16,many,TRBD1,TRBJ2-5,TRBV7-8
CASSLAGDYSREQFF,TGTGCCAGCAGCTTAGCGGGGGACTACAGTCGGGAGCAGTTCTTC,15,.,TRBD2,TRBJ2-1,TRBV7-9
CASGGGSVYNEQFF,TGTGCCAGCGGAGGAGGCTCCGTCTACAATGAGCAGTTCTTC,14,many,.,TRBJ2-1,TRBV6-2/TRBV6-3
CASSFGAEGTVYEQYF,TGTGCCAGCAGTTTTGGGGCAGAGGGGACAGTCTACGAGCAGTACTTC,16,many,TRBD1,TRBJ2-7,TRBV12-3/TRBV12-4
CSARGDVNYEQYF,TGCAGTGCTAGAGGTGACGTAAACTACGAGCAGTACTTC,13,many,.,TRBJ2-7,TRBV20-1
CATSDLAETEAFF,TGTGCCACCAGTGATTTAGCGGAAACTGAAGCTTTCTTT,13,many,.,TRBJ1-1,TRBV24-1
CASSQVEGGEHEQYF,TGCGCCAGCAGCCAAGTCGAGGGAGGGGAGCACGAGCAGTACTTC,15,many,TRBD2,TRBJ2-7,TRBV4-1
CASSLFLETQYF,TGTGCCAGCAGCTTATTCCTAGAGACCCAGTACTTC,12,many,.,TRBJ2-5,TRBV11-2
CASSSFDSYEQYF,TGTGCCAGCAGTTCCTTCGACTCCTACGAGCAGTACTTC,13,many,.,TRBJ2-7,TRBV28
CASSVRGGGQETQYF,TGTGCCAGCAGCGTGCGCGGGGGAGGGCAAGAGACCCAGTACTTC,15,.,TRBD2,TRBJ2-5,TRBV9
CASREGRTDTEAFF,TGTGCCAGCAGGGAGGGGAGGACCGACACTGAAGCTTTCTTT,14,many,.,TRBJ1-1,TRBV28
CASSLWTGELETQYF,TGCGCCAGCAGCTTATGGACAGGGGAATTGGAGACCCAGTACTTC,15,.,TRBD1,TRBJ2-5,TRBV5-1
CASSFPNHYNEQFF,TGTGCCAGCAGCTTTCCTAACCACTACAATGAGCAGTTCTTC,14,few,.,TRBJ2-1,TRBV5-6
CASSLSVGGRTDTQYF,TGTGCCAGCAGCCTCTCGGTTGGAGGACGCACAGATACGCAGTATTTT,16,.,.,TRBJ2-3,TRBV11-1
CASSPGTGREQYF,TGTGCCAGCAGCCCCGGGACAGGTAGGGAGCAGTACTTC,13,many,TRBD1,TRBJ2-7,TRBV9
CASRTGGVFYEQYF,TGTGCCAGCAGAACAGGGGGGGTATTCTACGAGCAGTACTTC,14,many,.,TRBJ2-7,TRBV25-1
CASSSSRGSYGYTF,TGTGCCAGCAGCTCTTCCAGGGGTTCGTATGGCTACACCTTC,14,many,.,TRBJ1-2,TRBV7-2
CASSSSSTTYEQYF,TGTGCCAGCAGTTCTTCAAGTACTACCTACGAGCAGTACTTC,14,many,.,TRBJ2-7,TRBV12-3/TRBV12-4
CASSLDWSERDHERYF,TGCGCCAGCAGCCTGGATTGGTCGGAAAGAGACCACGAGCGGTACTTC,16,.,.,TRBJ2-7,TRBV5-1
CASSIMGRGDQPQHF,TGTGCCAGTAGTATAATGGGACGGGGGGATCAGCCCCAGCATTTT,15,.,.,TRBJ1-5,TRBV19
CAWSVLISGANVLTF,TGTGCCTGGAGTGTACTGATCTCTGGGGCCAACGTCCTGACTTTC,15,.,.,TRBJ2-6,TRBV30
CASSRWTETYEQYF,TGTGCCAGCAGCAGGTGGACAGAAACCTACGAGCAGTACTTC,14,many,.,TRBJ2-7,TRBV5-6
CASRVSAGAYNEQFF,TGTGCCAGCAGGGTGAGCGCGGGAGCATACAATGAGCAGTTCTTC,15,many,TRBD2,TRBJ2-1,TRBV6-1
CASSLVASGRFEDEQFF,TGTGCCAGCAGCTTAGTCGCTAGCGGGAGGTTTGAGGATGAGCAGTTCTTC,17,many,TRBD2,TRBJ2-1,TRBV7-9
CAISEGDYEQYF,TGTGCCATCAGTGAGGGAGACTACGAGCAGTACTTC,12,.,.,TRBJ2-7,TRBV10-3